This T cell receptor (beta chain) was profiled in a study of cytomegalovirus exposure and HLA in healthy donors. The PCR contained 60 Vbeta and 13 Jbeta primers. TCRdb's table, derived via immunoSEQ multiplex PCR, lists solely in-frame clones and lacks some. Found here are around 100,000 clones, about 70% of them singletons; the top ten hold 0.87%. Sequences were obtained from PBMCs. The TCR sequence derives from a woman aged 25 to 39 in good health and CMV-seronegative.

The CDR3 protein is CASSSYYEQYF. CDR3 DNA: TGCGCCAGCAGCTCGTACTACGAGCAGTACTTC. The chain uses TRBV5-1 and TRBJ2-7; no definite D call. The CDR3 contains 11 residues. Trimming took 3 bases from V and 3 from J, leaving 4 bases between them. Per the germline V gene, CDR1 is SGHRS and CDR2 is YFSETQ.